This T cell receptor (beta chain) was identified during a study of blood T cells in healthy people across ages. Alongside a J-beta primer mix, a sample-barcoded 5' primer served in a second PCR lasting about 7 to 12 cycles. TCRdb reprocessed the 5' RACE reads via MiXCR and lists one record per CDR3 protein. The repertoire has nearly 1 million distinct CDR3 sequences, just over 50% of them found once; the top ten carry about 22%. Of note for this clonotype: At one of its ends the junction is not consistent with the germline gene, which may arise from a read error.

The CDR3 consists of 16 residues. The germline gives CDR1 MGHRA, CDR2 YSYEKL. Sequenced input: blood. The chain links TRBV4-1 to TRBJ2-7; D is possibly TRBD2 (5 bases). This TCR was recovered from a woman in her sixties in good health. This CDR3 is CASGQTRASLRYEQYF. The CDR3 coding sequence is TGCGCCAGCGGCCAAACTAGGGCCAGTCTCAGGTACGAGCAGTACTTC.